The entry below describes one TCR beta chain. Its antigen remains unknown. Separate alpha and beta amplification began at the second PCR step. Germline lookup yields CDR1 LGHNA and CDR2 YSLEER. After removal of 0 bases from V and 2 bases from J, the junction contained 3 bases not matched to a gene. This CDR3 region has 16 residues. The data stem from a study of naive and memory T cell subsets. Points from the study as a whole: Over 85% of naive TCR sequences appeared only once, unlike memory subsets. Naive repertoires, especially CD8, held a few larger clonotypes, possibly memory cells re-expressing CD45RA. A clonotype means one alpha or beta sequence, not an alpha/beta pair.

Both TRBC1 and TRBC2 were covered by a beta constant-region primer of two equimolar oligonucleotides. Ligated cDNA was amplified by four rounds of PCR with nested alpha and beta constant-region primers and SP2. A 12-nucleotide UMI and the SP2 primer were added to the cDNA 3' end by oligonucleotide ligation. Using its own MiXCR run on the UMI-ligation and nested PCR reads, TCRdb lists one record per CDR3 protein. The profile covers over 110,000 distinct CDR3 sequences, with 15% to 25% appearing a single time and about 0.57% taken by the ten largest. V is TRBV4-3 and J is TRBJ2-3; 9 bases fit TRBD2. Sequencing input: naive CD8+ T cells from blood. The clonotype originates from a human donor in good health. The CDR3 nucleotides read TGCGCCAGCAGCCAAGATAGACTAGCGGACACAGATACGCAGTATTTT. Translation gives CASSQDRLADTDTQYF.